This is a list of T cell receptor beta chains from one sample in a study of early T cells in non-severe SARS-CoV-2 infection. A single record per CDR3 protein comes from TCRdb applying MiXCR to the 5' RACE reads. The data hold around 39,000 distinct CDR3 sequences, with 5% to 6.5% observed a single time. The sequences come from whole blood, collected at baseline. The receptors derive from an adult who was a healthcare worker with PCR-confirmed SARS-CoV-2 infection or an uninfected control (not recorded which). CDR3s include the opening cysteine and the closing phenylalanine or tryptophan.

V gene	J gene	CDR3 protein
TRBV12-3/TRBV12-4	TRBJ2-2	CASTYFVGIDTGELFF
TRBV11-2	TRBJ2-6	CASSDVSGANVLTF
TRBV6-5	TRBJ2-3	CASSYAGALSTDTQYF
TRBV19	TRBJ1-1	CASSPQGQGVRAFF
TRBV10-3	TRBJ1-5	CAISEGQVNQPQHF
TRBV7-6	TRBJ2-1	CASSLREGIYNEQFF
TRBV20-1	TRBJ2-3	CSARDPSGRSTDTQYF
TRBV10-3	TRBJ2-1	CAISESYGGGYNEQFF
TRBV7-2	TRBJ2-1	CASSLAASGGNEQFF
TRBV27	TRBJ2-4	CASSLATSGFDKNIQYF
TRBV20-1	TRBJ1-2	CSANRGPEGYTF
TRBV20-1	TRBJ1-1	CSASTGFTEAFF
TRBV6-6	TRBJ2-3	CASSFRRETTDTQYF
TRBV12-3/TRBV12-4	TRBJ1-5	CASSLASHSNQPQHF
TRBV27	TRBJ1-3	CASSPGQGHTIYF
TRBV7-9	TRBJ1-1	CASRRGVNTEAFF
TRBV7-2	TRBJ2-1	CASSLYGYEQFF
TRBV10-3	TRBJ1-3	CAIRTDRGLNTIYF
TRBV5-1	TRBJ2-6	CASSPGQGVSGADVRTF
TRBV7-3	TRBJ1-1	CASSTGQGHTEAFF
TRBV6-4	TRBJ2-3	CASSDGTPGGPEDTQYF
TRBV11-2	TRBJ2-4	CASSFSEGAKNIQYF
TRBV6-5	TRBJ2-7	CASSYAGPVPHEQYF
TRBV12-3/TRBV12-4	TRBJ2-5	CASRSPGGTRTQYF
TRBV7-8	TRBJ1-1	CASSLELEWGTEAFF
TRBV6-6	TRBJ2-3	CASSSGTSGSHSTDTQYF
TRBV10-3	TRBJ2-1	CAISESGLAGRGEQFF
TRBV20-1	TRBJ1-5	CSARPSGLMGQPQHF
TRBV20-1	TRBJ2-1	CSARRNEQFF
TRBV11-2	TRBJ1-1	CASSASRQTNTEAFF
TRBV6-6	TRBJ2-1	CASSATGATYNEQFF
TRBV11-2	TRBJ2-1	CASSFARGMDTEQFF
TRBV11-2	TRBJ2-1	CASSLHGYNEQFF
TRBV4-3	TRBJ1-4	CASSQDGMGNEKLFF
TRBV10-2	TRBJ2-7	CASETSGSVHEQYF
TRBV6-1	TRBJ1-2	CASSESPGREYGYTF
TRBV6-6	TRBJ2-3	CASSYSLPSTDTQYF
TRBV30	TRBJ2-1	CAWTPWGPPNDNEQFF
TRBV14	TRBJ2-1	CASSQDRIAAYNEQFF
TRBV7-2	TRBJ2-5	CASRAGGGETQYF
TRBV6-2/TRBV6-3	TRBJ2-5	CASSYSGGQTQYF
TRBV5-4	TRBJ2-7	CASSLEGLAGGEQYF
TRBV27	TRBJ1-2	CASSKTGGEDYGYTF
TRBV7-6	TRBJ2-1	CASSPGGTGLAGGSSYNEQFF
TRBV7-9	TRBJ1-1	CASSSLHYRGNTEAFF
TRBV7-9	TRBJ1-1	CASSLTNSPEAFF
TRBV7-9	TRBJ2-7	CASSPDYSSYEQYF
TRBV30	TRBJ2-1	CAWSVSGDNEQFF
TRBV11-2	TRBJ2-5	CASSLRADLTQYF
TRBV2	TRBJ2-2	CASSEKAGGNTGELFF
TRBV7-2	TRBJ2-5	CASSLGLAEGKTQYF
TRBV11-3	TRBJ1-1	CASSLVAGGNTEAFF
TRBV28	TRBJ2-7	CASRDVFEQYF
TRBV11-2	TRBJ2-5	CASSTRLSLGETQYF
TRBV20-1	TRBJ2-1	CSAPNLKTAYNEQFF
TRBV20-1	TRBJ2-1	CSARDPWEGSYNEQFF
TRBV18	TRBJ2-1	CASSLPRLAGVRNEQFF
TRBV4-1	TRBJ2-5	CASSPADLYQETQYF
TRBV27	TRBJ1-1	CASRRQGGSTEAFF